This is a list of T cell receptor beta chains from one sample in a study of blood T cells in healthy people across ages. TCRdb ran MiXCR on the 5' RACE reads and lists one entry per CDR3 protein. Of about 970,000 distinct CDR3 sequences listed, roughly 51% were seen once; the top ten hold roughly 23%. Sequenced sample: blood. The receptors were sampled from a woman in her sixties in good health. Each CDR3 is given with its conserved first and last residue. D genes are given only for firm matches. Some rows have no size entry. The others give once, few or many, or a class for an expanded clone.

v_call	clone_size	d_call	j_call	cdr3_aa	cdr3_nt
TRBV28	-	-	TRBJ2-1	CAILPSSYNEQFF	TGTGCCATTCTCCCCAGCTCCTACAATGAGCAGTTCTTC
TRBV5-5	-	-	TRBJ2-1	CASTYDVGNEQFF	TGTGCCAGCACTTACGACGTGGGGAATGAGCAGTTCTTC
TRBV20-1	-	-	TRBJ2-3	CSARDSAVGTDTQYF	TGCAGTGCTAGAGATAGTGCGGTAGGCACAGATACGCAGTATTTT
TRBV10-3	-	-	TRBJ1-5	CAIGDYDQPQHF	TGTGCCATCGGCGATTACGATCAGCCCCAGCATTTT
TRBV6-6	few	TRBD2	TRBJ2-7	CASTSKVSGGLSEQYF	TGTGCCAGCACTTCTAAGGTCTCGGGAGGGCTGAGCGAGCAGTACTTC
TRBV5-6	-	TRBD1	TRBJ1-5	CASSIGTGRTNQPQHF	TGTGCCAGCAGCATTGGGACAGGCCGGACCAATCAGCCCCAGCATTTT
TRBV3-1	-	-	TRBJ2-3	CASKGVTDTQYF	TGTGCCAGCAAGGGGGTCACAGATACGCAGTATTTT
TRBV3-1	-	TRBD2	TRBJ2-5	CASSLELAGARETQYF	TGTGCCAGCAGTCTAGAACTAGCGGGAGCCAGGGAGACCCAGTACTTC
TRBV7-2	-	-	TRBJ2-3	CASSLTRATDTQYF	TGTGCCAGCAGCTTAACTCGGGCGACAGATACGCAGTATTTT
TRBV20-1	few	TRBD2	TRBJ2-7	CSARKLAGGGYEQYF	TGCAGTGCTCGGAAACTAGCGGGAGGGGGGTACGAGCAGTACTTC
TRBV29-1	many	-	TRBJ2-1	CSVGGGETYNEQFF	TGCAGCGTTGGAGGCGGGGAAACCTACAATGAGCAGTTCTTC
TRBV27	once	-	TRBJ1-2	CASSQRGGAGGGYTF	TGTGCCAGCAGTCAACGGGGGGGCGCAGGAGGAGGCTACACCTTC
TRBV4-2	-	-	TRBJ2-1	CASSQLQGEPYNEQFF	TGTGCCAGCAGCCAGCTACAGGGAGAACCCTACAATGAGCAGTTCTTC
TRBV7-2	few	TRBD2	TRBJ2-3	CASSPGGTSGTTQYF	TGTGCCAGCAGCCCTGGGGGGACTAGCGGGACTACGCAGTATTTT
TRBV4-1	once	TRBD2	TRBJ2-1	CASSQHGLAGKNEQFF	TGCGCCAGCAGCCAGCACGGACTAGCGGGAAAAAATGAGCAGTTCTTC
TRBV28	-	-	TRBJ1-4	CASSWGVIATNEKLFF	TGTGCCAGCAGTTGGGGGGTAATCGCAACTAATGAAAAACTGTTTTTT
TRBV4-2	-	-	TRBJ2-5	CASSQDPRYQETQYF	TGTGCCAGCAGCCAAGATCCCCGGTACCAAGAGACCCAGTACTTC
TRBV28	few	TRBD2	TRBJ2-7	CASSPGLAGVGEQYF	TGTGCCAGCAGCCCGGGACTAGCGGGAGTAGGCGAGCAGTACTTC
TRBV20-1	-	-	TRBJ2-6	CSARLQGGSGANVLTF	TGCAGTGCTAGGTTACAGGGAGGGTCTGGGGCCAACGTCCTGACTTTC
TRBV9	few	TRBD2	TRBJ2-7	CASSVGDYSYEQYF	TGTGCCAGCAGCGTAGGGGACTACTCCTACGAGCAGTACTTC
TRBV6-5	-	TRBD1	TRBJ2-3	CASSYKGQYTDTQYF	TGTGCCAGCAGTTACAAGGGACAGTACACAGATACGCAGTATTTT
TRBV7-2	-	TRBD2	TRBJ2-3	CASSRIGTSGSTDTQYF	TGTGCCAGCAGCCGAATCGGGACTAGCGGTAGCACAGATACGCAGTATTTT
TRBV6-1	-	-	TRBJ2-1	CASSARRGGAGGEQFF	TGTGCCAGCAGTGCCCGCAGGGGAGGGGCTGGAGGTGAGCAGTTCTTC
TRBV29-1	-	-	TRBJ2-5	CSVDSDRLETQYF	TGCAGCGTTGATTCCGACAGGTTAGAGACCCAGTACTTC
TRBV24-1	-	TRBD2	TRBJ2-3	CATSDPAGGPSDTQYF	TGTGCCACCAGTGATCCAGCGGGAGGGCCGTCAGATACGCAGTATTTT
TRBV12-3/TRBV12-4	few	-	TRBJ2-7	CASATYEQYF	TGTGCCAGCGCCACCTACGAGCAGTACTTC
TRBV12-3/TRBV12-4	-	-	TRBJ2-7	CASGAAGTYEQYF	TGTGCCTCAGGGGCAGCGGGAACCTACGAGCAGTACTTC
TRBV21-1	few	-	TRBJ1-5	CASSIRQRTQPQHF	TGTGCCAGCAGCATAAGACAGAGGACTCAGCCCCAGCATTTT
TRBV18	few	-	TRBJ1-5	CASSPQGRNQPQHF	TGTGCCAGCAGCCCCCAGGGAAGGAATCAGCCCCAGCATTTT
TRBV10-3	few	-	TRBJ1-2	CAISEEQGAGYTF	TGTGCCATCAGTGAGGAACAAGGGGCAGGCTACACCTTC
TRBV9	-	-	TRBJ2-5	CASSRGTRPNEQYF	TGTGCCAGCAGCCGCGGGACCAGACCCAATGAGCAGTACTTC
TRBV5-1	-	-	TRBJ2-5	CASSLGNLKETQYF	TGCGCCAGCAGCTTGGGCAATTTAAAAGAGACCCAGTACTTC
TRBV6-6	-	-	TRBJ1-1	CASGSPSGMNTEAFF	TGTGCCAGCGGTTCACCCAGCGGAATGAACACTGAAGCTTTCTTT
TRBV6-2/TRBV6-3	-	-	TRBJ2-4	CASLDKAAAKNIQYF	TGTGCCAGCCTTGATAAAGCGGCAGCCAAAAACATTCAGTACTTC
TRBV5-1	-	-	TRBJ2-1	CASSDSVPYNEQFF	TGCGCCAGCAGCGATAGCGTCCCCTACAATGAGCAGTTCTTC
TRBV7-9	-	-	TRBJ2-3	CASSLVPSSDTQYF	TGTGCCAGCAGCTTAGTACCGTCGTCAGATACGCAGTATTTT
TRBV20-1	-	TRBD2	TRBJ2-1	CSAMGLAGLNNEQFF	TGCAGTGCTATGGGACTAGCGGGTTTAAACAATGAGCAGTTCTTC
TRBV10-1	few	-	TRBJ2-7	CASSGSGKRAYEQYF	TGCGCCAGCAGTGGCTCAGGGAAAAGGGCCTACGAGCAGTACTTC
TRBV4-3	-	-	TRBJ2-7	CASSPAQGSSYEQYF	TGCGCCAGCAGCCCAGCCCAGGGGAGCTCCTACGAGCAGTACTTC
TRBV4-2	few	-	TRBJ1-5	CASSHALGTSNQPQHF	TGTGCCAGCAGCCACGCACTGGGTACTAGCAATCAGCCCCAGCATTTT
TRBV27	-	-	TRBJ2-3	CASRGGVGTQYF	TGTGCCAGCAGGGGTGGGGTTGGTACGCAGTATTTT